One and the same sample provided the 3 T cell receptor beta chains below, sequenced in a study of T cell responses to AZD1222 COVID-19 vaccine. Sequencing used immunoSEQ multiplex PCR; TCRdb keeps in-frame clones, though not all of them. The data hold about 140,000 clones, with 80% to 90% observed a single time. The sample here was peripheral blood, taken on day 0 of AZD1222 vaccination. These receptor sequences come from an adult in good health.

V gene TRBV7-6 combines with J gene TRBJ1-6; a weak D match, TRBD1 (6 bases). Germline-derived CDR1 and CDR2 are SGHVS and FNYEAQ. V lost 1 base to trimming and J lost 9 bases, with 16 bases between them. CDR3 size: 16 residues. CDR3 sequence reads: CASSLDGTKSGSPLHF. CDR3 coding DNA: TGTGCCAGCAGCTTAGATGGGACAAAGTCGGGTTCACCCCTCCACTTT. Full variable domain (missing parts from reference TRBV7-6 and TRBJ1-6): GAGVSQSPRYKVTKRGQDVALRCDPISGHVSLYWYRQALGQGPEFLTYFNYEAQQDKSGLPNDRFSAERPEGSISTLTIQRTEQRDSAMYRCASSLDGTKSGSPLHFGNGTRLTVT.

This chain joins TRBV6-5 and TRBJ1-2; tentatively, D is TRBD1 (6 bases). From germline, CDR1 is MNHEY and CDR2 SVGAGI. The CDR3 extends over 15 amino acids. Trimming cost V 2 bases and J 3 bases, with 13 bases left between them. This CDR3 reads CASSYPRQEYYGYTF. CDR3 DNA sequence: TGTGCCAGCAGTTACCCCCGACAGGAGTACTATGGCTACACCTTC.

As regards this clone: Other DNA sequences within the sample encode an identical CDR3. This sequence joins TRBV5-4 and TRBJ2-7; TRBD2 aligns across 11 bases. The CDR3 has 15 amino acids. Germline CDR1 and CDR2: SGHNT and YYREEE (reference sequence). J was trimmed by 2 bases and V by 4 bases; bases with no gene match: 5. The CDR3 spells CASSPGTSGTYEQYF. Here the CDR3 DNA reads TGTGCCAGCAGCCCCGGGACTAGCGGTACCTACGAGCAGTACTTC. The variable domain in full, with the rest retrieved from reference TRBV5-4 and TRBJ2-7, is ETGVTQSPTHLIKTRGQQVTLRCSSQSGHNTVSWYQQALGQGPQFIFQYYREEENGRGNFPPRFSGLQFPNYSSELNVNALELDDSALYLCASSPGTSGTYEQYFGPGTRLTVT.